Listed below are T cell receptor beta chains from one sample, sequenced in a study of control samples from healthy donors and cancer patients. Generated by immunoSEQ multiplex PCR, the TCRdb table keeps only in-frame clones and is missing some. Seen here are 250,000 to 300,000 clones, over 70% observed once, and the top ten hold 13%. The sequencing sample was made of PBMCs. The source of these receptors is a woman in her sixties or seventies with lung cancer. The conserved cysteine and the conserved F or W are not part of the CDR3 here. Fields, in order: clone size, V gene, J gene, CDR3 protein. The listing skips clone size in some rows; elsewhere it reads once, few, many or a size class.

.,TRBV5-1,TRBJ1-2,ASSLGQGARDYGYT
.,TRBV27,TRBJ1-2,ASSPQGFYGYT
.,TRBV5-8,TRBJ1-1,ASSLTGGFTEAF
.,TRBV18,TRBJ2-1,ASSPDWGLSYNEQF
.,TRBV30,TRBJ2-3,AWSPSGSIVTQY
.,TRBV19,TRBJ1-5,ASSIMGTREPQH
.,TRBV28,TRBJ2-7,ASSLTSGAYEQY
.,TRBV7-2,TRBJ1-1,ASSPRQGGNTEAF
.,TRBV11-2,TRBJ2-3,ASSPGTRTQY
.,TRBV6-5,TRBJ1-6,ASTTAAMNSPLH
.,TRBV7-3,TRBJ2-1,ASSLSQGAYNEQF
.,TRBV30,TRBJ1-1,AWSVSWNTEAF
.,TRBV10-3,TRBJ1-2,AISESDSSYGYT
.,TRBV5-1,TRBJ1-1,ASSLNLPGRDTEAF
.,TRBV30,TRBJ2-6,AWRDGANVLT
few,TRBV11-1,TRBJ2-7,ASSLVGPTGEQY
.,TRBV15,TRBJ2-3,ATLGWPTTDTQY
.,TRBV2,TRBJ2-1,ASTSGVGNEQF
.,TRBV3-1/TRBV3-2,TRBJ2-7,ASSQDRAHEQY
.,TRBV5-5,TRBJ2-7,ASSPSGTGVYEQY
.,TRBV5-4,TRBJ2-7,ASSSGGYEQY
many,TRBV18,TRBJ2-1,ASSPWWLAENEQF
.,TRBV6-5,TRBJ2-7,ASSYGLSYEQY
.,TRBV3-1/TRBV3-2,TRBJ2-7,ASSQDLAASYEQY
.,TRBV7-9,TRBJ1-2,ASSLDGYRVGVNYGYT
.,TRBV28,TRBJ2-5,ASTSTTGSEWETQY
few,TRBV14,TRBJ2-5,ASSLLRYQETQY
.,TRBV5-8,TRBJ2-7,ASSNGAYEQY
.,TRBV2,TRBJ1-1,ASSDGLNTEAF
.,TRBV5-4,TRBJ1-2,ASSLSRGPYGYT
.,TRBV11-2,TRBJ1-1,ASSSQGPNTEAF
.,TRBV9,TRBJ2-3,ASSIPRGTSGGAADTQY
few,TRBV20-1,TRBJ2-7,SGGASYEQY
.,TRBV27,TRBJ1-2,ASSLMGQGVFGYT
.,TRBV7-3,TRBJ2-3,ASSQGAGLAKY
once,TRBV11-2,TRBJ2-4,ASSLSQGNVRY
.,TRBV7-9,TRBJ1-4,ATQATNEKLF
.,TRBV10-2,TRBJ2-5,ASSAQGPQETQY
.,TRBV11-2,TRBJ2-7,ASSSRTGGD
.,TRBV7-7,TRBJ2-5,ASSLTPPSGVEGAAETQY